Listed here are 16 T cell receptor beta chains from one sample, sequenced in a study of identical twins. One entry per CDR3 protein, called by TCRdb with MiXCR from the 5' RACE reads. This sample has 420,000 or so distinct CDR3 sequences, with less than 20% found just once. Sequenced material: naive T cells sorted from blood. The receptors were sampled from a man in his fifties or sixties in good health.

This clonotype was counted at least ten times. The J gene is TRBJ2-3, the V gene TRBV20-1, with D unresolved. V lost 5 bases to trimming and J lost 3 bases, with 12 bases between them. The CDR3 sequence is 13 residues long. In germline, CDR1 is DFQATT, CDR2 SNEGSKA (reference sequence). The DNA for the CDR3 is TGCAGTGCTTTCCAAAGCGAGACAGATACGCAGTATTTT. It translates to CSAFQSETDTQYF.

This clonotype was counted between two and nine times. CDR3 DNA sequence: TGTGCCACCAGTCGCCGGGACAGGGAGTTAGATACGCAGTATTTT. Its protein product is CATSRRDRELDTQYF. The chain couples TRBV24-1 to TRBJ2-3, with 9 bases fitting TRBD1. After removal of 6 bases from V and 5 bases from J, the junction contained 8 bases not matched to a gene. The CDR3 is 15 amino acids. Germline V gene sequence: CDR1 KGHDR, CDR2 SFDVKD.

The chain recombines TRBV6-6 with TRBJ2-7; D ambiguous. There are 11 residues in the CDR3. V lost 6 bases and J lost 6, with 9 bases in between. Germline V gives CDR1 MNHNY, CDR2 SVGAGI (reference sequence). CDR3 in DNA: TGTGCCAGCAGGCAGAGAGCCGAGCAGTACTTC. This gives the protein CASRQRAEQYF.

This clonotype was picked up a small number of times. The rearrangement joins TRBV27 to TRBJ2-3; 10 positions agree with TRBD2. The germline V gene has CDR1 MNHEY and CDR2 SMNVEV (reference sequence). The CDR3 runs to 17 residues. V lost 2 bases to trimming and J lost 2 bases; unmatched junction nucleotides: 7. CDR3 nucleotide sequence: TGTGCCAGCAGTTTAGTATCTAGCGGGAGCCTCACAGATACGCAGTATTTT. This encodes CASSLVSSGSLTDTQYF.

This clonotype was found a few times. The rearrangement joins TRBV6-1 to TRBJ2-1; D remains ambiguous. This CDR3 is 15 amino acids long. Germline V lookup: CDR1 MNHNS, CDR2 SASEGT. Trimming took 7 bases from V and 1 from J, leaving 14 bases between them. The DNA of the CDR3 is TGTGCCAGCAATGGTGGCGCGCGGTCCTACAATGAGCAGTTCTTC. This translates into CASNGGARSYNEQFF.

The chain links TRBV4-3 to TRBJ2-2; D uncertain. V was clipped by 1 base and J by 4 bases, with 13 bases between them. CDR1 LGHNA and CDR2 YSLEER come from the germline V gene. CDR3 length equals 16 residues. The CDR3: CASSQVAGSGTGELFF. In DNA, the CDR3 is TGCGCCAGCAGCCAAGTAGCCGGGTCCGGCACCGGGGAGCTGTTTTTT.

On this clonotype: A junction end diverges from the germline sequence, so it may reflect a read error. V is TRBV4-3 and J is TRBJ2-1; the D gene is possibly TRBD1 (5 bases). CDR1 is LGHNA, CDR2 YSLEER, per germline. This CDR3 comprises 13 residues. The CDR3 sequence: CASSQDTGLRLCF. The DNA of the CDR3 is TGCGCCAGCAGCCAAGATACAGGTCTGAGGTTGTGCTTC.

The CDR3 spells CASSKRGTPGTGELFF. The CDR3 bases are TGTGCCAGCAGTAAACGCGGGACCCCCGGCACCGGGGAGCTGTTTTTT. This rearrangement joins TRBV6-1 to TRBJ2-2, with D possibly TRBD2 on 6 matching bases. Trimming took off 5 bases at V and 4 bases at J, with 17 bases between the two ends. Germline V gene lookup returns CDR1 MNHNS and CDR2 SASEGT. This CDR3 is 16 amino acids long.

This chain links TRBV20-1 with TRBJ2-3; tentative D call: TRBD1 (6 bases). V lost 4 bases and J lost 1, with 15 bases in between. Per germline, CDR1 DFQATT and CDR2 SNEGSKA (reference sequence). This CDR3 is built from 15 residues. The CDR3 DNA reads as TGCAGTGCTATAGTCTATTCAGGGGGCACAGATACGCAGTATTTT. Translated: CSAIVYSGGTDTQYF.

This clonotype was seen many times. The chain has TRBV29-1 and TRBJ2-6; D gene ambiguous. Per germline, CDR1 SQVTM and CDR2 ANQGSEA. This CDR3 has 14 residues. The V end was cut by 5 bases, the J end by 0 bases, with 8 bases between. Here the CDR3 DNA reads TGCAGCGTTAAATCCGGCTCTGGGGCCAACGTCCTGACTTTC. Its translation is CSVKSGSGANVLTF.

This clonotype was observed at least ten times. The chain carries TRBV15 and TRBJ2-3; D is unclear. The CDR3 has 16 residues. Trimming cost V 3 bases and J 2 bases, with 15 bases left between them. Per the germline V gene, CDR1 is LNHNV and CDR2 is YYDKDF (reference sequence). CDR3 loop: CATSSRASRTTDTQYF. CDR3 DNA sequence: TGTGCCACCAGCAGCCGGGCCTCTAGAACCACAGATACGCAGTATTTT. The complete variable domain, with remaining parts taken from reference TRBV15 and TRBJ2-3, reads DAMVIQNPRYQVTQFGKPVTLSCSQTLNHNVMYWYQQKSSQAPKLLFHYYDKDFNNEADTPDNFQSRRPNTSFCFLDIRSPGLGDTAMYLCATSSRASRTTDTQYFGPGTRLTVL.

Many counts were recorded for this clonotype. The chain employs TRBV20-1 and TRBJ2-7; maybe TRBD2 (5 bases). The length of the CDR3 is 14 residues. Per germline, CDR1 DFQATT and CDR2 SNEGSKA (reference sequence). Trimming removed 3 bases from V and 4 bases from J, with 16 bases in between. The CDR3 protein is CSARSGEGLYEQYF. CDR3 nucleotides: TGCAGTGCTAGGTCGGGTGAGGGTCTTTACGAGCAGTACTTC.

In this sample, this clonotype turned up a few times. Written as DNA, the CDR3 is TGTGCCAGCAGCCATTGGCGGACAGGGGGCCACGAGCAGTACTTC. Amino acids: CASSHWRTGGHEQYF. The chain combines TRBV14 with TRBJ2-7; TRBD1 aligns across 11 bases. Germline CDR1 and CDR2: SGHDN and FVKESK. J lost 5 bases, V lost 3 bases, and 6 bases had no gene match. The CDR3 spans 15 residues.

In this sample, this clonotype turned up many times. This chain links TRBV7-2 with TRBJ1-4, with TRBD1 identical over 8 bases. Germline loops: CDR1 SGHTA, CDR2 FQGNSA. J was trimmed by 8 bases and V by 6 bases; bases with no gene match: 8. The CDR3 consists of 14 residues. The CDR3 DNA reads as TGTGCCAGCAGTACTCGGACAGGGAAGGAAAAACTGTTTTTT. This encodes CASSTRTGKEKLFF.

The chain carries TRBV11-2 and TRBJ2-1; no definite D call. Germline V gene lookup returns CDR1 SGHAT and CDR2 FQNNGV. This CDR3 has 13 residues. Trimming cost V 4 bases and J 6 bases, with 10 bases left between them. The CDR3 sequence is CASSSGSSNEQFF. The CDR3 nucleotides read TGTGCCAGCAGCTCCGGGTCTTCCAATGAGCAGTTCTTC.

This chain uses TRBV29-1 with TRBJ2-1; unclear D gene. V was clipped by 0 bases and J by 0 bases, with 9 bases between them. The germline V gene encodes CDR1 SQVTM and CDR2 ANQGSEA. This CDR3 is built from 15 residues. The CDR3 sequence: CSVEDRASSYNEQFF. CDR3 DNA: TGCAGCGTTGAAGATCGAGCCAGCTCCTACAATGAGCAGTTCTTC.